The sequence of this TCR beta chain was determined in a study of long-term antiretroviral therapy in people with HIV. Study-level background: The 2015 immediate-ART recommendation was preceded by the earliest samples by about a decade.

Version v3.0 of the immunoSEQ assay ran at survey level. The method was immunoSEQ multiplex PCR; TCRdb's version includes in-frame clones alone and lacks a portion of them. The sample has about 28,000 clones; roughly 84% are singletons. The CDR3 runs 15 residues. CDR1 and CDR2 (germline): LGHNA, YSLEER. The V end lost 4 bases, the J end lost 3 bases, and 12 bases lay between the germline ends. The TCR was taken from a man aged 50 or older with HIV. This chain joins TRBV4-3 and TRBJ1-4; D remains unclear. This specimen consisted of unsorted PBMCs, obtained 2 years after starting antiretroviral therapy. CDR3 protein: CASSPRRGSNEKLFF. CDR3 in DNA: TGCGCCAGCAGCCCTCGCAGAGGGTCTAATGAAAAACTGTTTTTT.